This T cell receptor (beta chain) derives from a study of identifying expanded T cells in peripheral blood. Some clones are missing from TCRdb's copy, which holds only in-frame ones; the method was immunoSEQ multiplex PCR. Of some 75,000 clones detected, about nine tenths appear once; the ten largest clones hold 3% to 3.5%. V was pared by 0 bases and J by 2 bases, with 9 bases between. Germline loops: CDR1 SGHNT, CDR2 YYREEE (reference sequence). The CDR3 covers 16 residues. The receptor's source is a person aged 18 to 75 in good health. The chain employs TRBV5-4 and TRBJ1-6; D is unresolved. The sequenced sample consisted of blood. In nucleotides, the CDR3 is TGTGCCAGCAGCTTGGGGGGAATCGCCTATAATTCACCCCTCCACTTT. Translation gives CASSLGGIAYNSPLHF.